By frequency in the sample, the clone carrying this T cell receptor (beta chain) is medium-sized. Its antigen is unknown. The data derive from a study of T-cell memory formation after mild COVID-19. General observations from the study: Clones contracting across day 15 to 85 had a balanced CD4/CD8 profile; later expanding clones leaned CD4+. The SARS-CoV-2 specificity of second-wave clones reaching peak at day 37 remained unverified. CD4+ clones that contracted lay mainly in CM and EM; CD8+ ones lay in EMRA.

Constant-segment primers and 5'RACE yielded cDNA libraries for TCR alpha and TCR beta, each carrying sample barcodes and UMIs. TCRdb reprocessed the 5' RACE reads with MiXCR, giving one entry per CDR3 protein. The sample carries roughly 130,000 distinct CDR3 sequences, over 15% recorded once. Germline lookup yields CDR1 MNHEY and CDR2 SVGAGI. The V end was cut by 0 bases, the J end by 0 bases, with 9 bases between. CDR3 size: 15 residues. The sample was PBMCs or a T cell subset sorted from them (not recorded which). This receptor was taken from a man aged 18 to 30 who had mild COVID-19 (a few samples of this study predate the infection). Cell type and time point are not known. The chain is built from TRBV6-5 and TRBJ2-7; D gene ambiguous. DNA of the CDR3: TGTGCCAGCAGTTACTCTTCCGGCGGCTCCTACGAGCAGTACTTC. Its translation: CASSYSSGGSYEQYF.